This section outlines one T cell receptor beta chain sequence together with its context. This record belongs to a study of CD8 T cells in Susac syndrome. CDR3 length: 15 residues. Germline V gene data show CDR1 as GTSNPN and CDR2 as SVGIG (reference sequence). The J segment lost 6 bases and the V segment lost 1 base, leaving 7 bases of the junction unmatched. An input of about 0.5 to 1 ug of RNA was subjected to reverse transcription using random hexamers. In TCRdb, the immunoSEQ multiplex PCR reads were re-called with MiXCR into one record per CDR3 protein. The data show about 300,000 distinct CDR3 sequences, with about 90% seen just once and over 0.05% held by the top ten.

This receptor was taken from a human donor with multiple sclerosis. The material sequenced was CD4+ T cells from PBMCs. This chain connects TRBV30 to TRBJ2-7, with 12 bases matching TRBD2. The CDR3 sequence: CAWSAGLAGRTEQYF. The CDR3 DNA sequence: TGTGCCTGGAGTGCCGGACTAGCGGGAAGAACCGAGCAGTACTTC.